This T cell receptor (beta chain) was sequenced for a study of cytomegalovirus exposure and HLA in healthy donors. It was with 60 Vbeta and 13 Jbeta primers that the PCR ran. Here immunoSEQ multiplex PCR was the method, and the copy in TCRdb shows in-frame clones only, minus some. There are approximately 150,000 clones in the sample; 79% occur only once, and 2.1% lies in the top ten. V was cut by 2 bases and J by 8 bases, with 14 bases left in between. The germline V gene encodes CDR1 SGHRS and CDR2 YFSETQ. This CDR3 has 14 residues. The sequence was obtained from a middle-aged man in good health and CMV-seronegative. The gene calls are TRBV5-1 and TRBJ2-1; D is perhaps TRBD1 (5 bases). The sample comprised PBMCs. CDR3 residues: CASSFRQPGDEQFF. The CDR3 nucleotides are TGCGCCAGCAGCTTCAGACAGCCTGGGGATGAGCAGTTCTTC.